This is a list of T cell receptor beta chains from one sample in a study of CD4 T cells in relation to SARS-CoV-2 and coronaviruses. The method was immunoSEQ multiplex PCR; TCRdb's version includes in-frame clones alone and lacks a portion of them. The table lists 25,000 to 30,000 clones, about 78% of them singletons. Their antigens remain unidentified. Input material: CD4+ T cells from PBMCs, cultured in vitro. Receptor source: a human donor in good health. Each CDR3 is given with its conserved first and last residue. The D gene is left open where the match is weak. Clone size is given for some rows only: seen once, a few or many times, or a class if the clone is expanded.

d_call j_call v_call clone_size cdr3_nt cdr3_aa
TRBD2 TRBJ2-4 TRBV29-1 - TGCAGCGTTGAAGATCTGGGAGGGGCGAGCGTAAAAAACATTCAGTACTTC CSVEDLGGASVKNIQYF
- TRBJ2-7 TRBV19 - TGTGCCAGTAGTATAGTCTGGGGGCACGAGCAGTACTTC CASSIVWGHEQYF
TRBD1 TRBJ2-1 TRBV5-6 - TGTGCCAGCAGCTTCTGGACAGGGTTTGACAATGAGCAGTTCTTC CASSFWTGFDNEQFF
TRBD2 TRBJ2-7 TRBV7-9 - TGTGCCAGCAGCTTCGGACTAGCGGTGGGCGAGCAGTACTTC CASSFGLAVGEQYF
TRBD2 TRBJ2-4 TRBV2 - TGTGCCAGCAGTGACCCTGGACTAGTCCTCGACATTCAGTACTTC CASSDPGLVLDIQYF
- TRBJ2-7 TRBV6-6 once TGTGCCAGCAACCGGAGGGGGGTAGGAGAGCAGTACTTC CASNRRGVGEQYF
- TRBJ1-5 TRBV7-2 - TGTGCCAGCAGCTCTAGCTCAGGGTACCAGCCCCAGCATTTT CASSSSSGYQPQHF
- TRBJ2-7 TRBV11-3 - TGTGCCAGCAGCGGGACCGGGAACCACTACGAGCAGTACTTC CASSGTGNHYEQYF
TRBD2 TRBJ2-1 TRBV14 - TGTGCCAGCAGCCGGGGGATTGGCGGGGGTTACAATGAGCAGTTCTTC CASSRGIGGGYNEQFF
- TRBJ2-5 TRBV21-1 few TGTGCCAGCAGCACCTCCACCGGGCTCGGGAAGACCCAGTACTTC CASSTSTGLGKTQYF
TRBD2 TRBJ2-7 TRBV6-5 - TGTGCCAGCAGTCCGCCTAGCGGGGGGGCCTACGAGCAGTACTTC CASSPPSGGAYEQYF
- TRBJ1-4 TRBV11-2 once TGTGCCAGCAGCTTCCGACTGGGTGAAAAACTGTTTTTT CASSFRLGEKLFF
TRBD1 TRBJ1-6 TRBV14 - TGTGCCAGCAGCCAGACCCGGGACAGTCTCTCCTATAATTCACCCCTCCACTTT CASSQTRDSLSYNSPLHF
TRBD1 TRBJ1-1 TRBV12-3/TRBV12-4 - TGTGCCAGCATTCTGAGGGGGCTCTCTGAAGCTTTCTTT CASILRGLSEAFF
- TRBJ2-5 TRBV7-2 - TGTGCCAGCAGCTTAGGGCTAGCAAAAGAGACCCAGTACTTC CASSLGLAKETQYF
TRBD2 TRBJ2-3 TRBV5-1 few TGCGCCAGCAGCTTCGCGGCGGGGGGGCTCGCAGATACGCAGTATTTT CASSFAAGGLADTQYF
- TRBJ1-1 TRBV11-2 few TGTGCCAGCATCGCGGTTGCCAGGGGAACTGAAGCTTTCTTT CASIAVARGTEAFF
- TRBJ1-1 TRBV9 - TGTGCCAGCAGCCCATCTGGAGGTGGGGGCACTGAAGCTTTCTTT CASSPSGGGGTEAFF
- TRBJ1-1 TRBV3-1/TRBV3-2 - TGTGCCAGCAGCCAGGGCCCCCCCACAGCAGCGGACACTGAAGCTTTCTTT CASSQGPPTAADTEAFF
- TRBJ2-7 TRBV6-5 - TGTGCCAGCAGTTACCCGGGACGTCGGGGCGAGCAGTACTTC CASSYPGRRGEQYF
- TRBJ1-2 TRBV4-3 - TGCGCCAGCAGCCAAGGGAGGGGGAGAACGGATGGCTACACCTTC CASSQGRGRTDGYTF
TRBD2 TRBJ2-7 TRBV5-4 - TGTGCCAGCAGTGAGCGACTAGCGGGAGCCGGAGAGCAGTACTTC CASSERLAGAGEQYF
TRBD2 TRBJ2-7 TRBV20-1 - TGCAGTGCTAGTGGGCGGGGGGGGTCCTACGAGCAGTACTTC CSASGRGGSYEQYF
- TRBJ2-7 TRBV7-2 - TGTGCCAGCAGCCCGGACCTCTACCAATCCTACGAGCAGTACTTC CASSPDLYQSYEQYF
- TRBJ2-7 TRBV10-3 - TGTGCCATCAAGCCCGGGGTCTGGAGACAGGCCTTTGAGGAGGAGCAGTACTTC CAIKPGVWRQAFEEEQYF
- TRBJ1-1 TRBV5-1 few TGCGCCAGCAGCTTGGATACAGGGCTGGGGCCTGAAGCTTTCTTT CASSLDTGLGPEAFF
- TRBJ2-3 TRBV5-5 - TGTGCCAGCAGCTTCTACAGCGCTTCTAGCACAGATACGCAGTATTTT CASSFYSASSTDTQYF
- TRBJ2-7 TRBV10-3 - TGTGCCATCAGTGAGAACGGGCGGACCTCCTACGAGCAGTACTTC CAISENGRTSYEQYF
- TRBJ1-3 TRBV6-5 - TGTGCCAGCACCGACTATTACTCTGGAAACACCATATATTTT CASTDYYSGNTIYF
- TRBJ2-3 TRBV2 - TGTGCCAGCAGGGGTGGAGATACGCAGTATTTT CASRGGDTQYF
- TRBJ1-2 TRBV25-1 - TGTGCCAGCAGTGAAGCTAACTATGGCTACACCTTC CASSEANYGYTF
TRBD1 TRBJ2-7 TRBV29-1 - TGCAGCGTCGCCGGGACAGGGGAATTTGGGTACGAGCAGTACTTC CSVAGTGEFGYEQYF
TRBD1 TRBJ2-7 TRBV5-1 - TGCGCCAGCAGTTACGAGGGACAGGGCACCTACGAGCAGTACTTC CASSYEGQGTYEQYF
- TRBJ1-5 TRBV19 - TGTGCCAGCGACCATACGGACACCTACAATCAGCCCCAGCATTTT CASDHTDTYNQPQHF
TRBD1 TRBJ1-2 TRBV19 - TGTGCCAGTGCGGACAGGGGGCGGCGTAGCGGCTACACCTTC CASADRGRRSGYTF
TRBD2 TRBJ2-1 TRBV10-3 - TGTGCCATCAGTGACGGACTAGTCGGTGAGCAGTTCTTC CAISDGLVGEQFF
TRBD2 TRBJ2-7 TRBV7-2 - TGTGCCAGCAGCTACGCTCGGGGGGTCCGCTACGAGCAGTACTTC CASSYARGVRYEQYF
TRBD1 TRBJ1-3 TRBV19 - TGTGCCAGTAGTTCCTGGGGGCCGGGACAGGGGGAAGTTGGAAACACCATATATTTT CASSSWGPGQGEVGNTIYF
- TRBJ2-5 TRBV7-7 - TGTGCCAGCAGTTTACGGGGAAAACAAGAGACCCAGTACTTC CASSLRGKQETQYF
TRBD2 TRBJ2-7 TRBV5-1 - TGCGCCAGCAGCTTGGCCGGGGCGGGAGCGACGTACGAGCAGTACTTT CASSLAGAGATYEQYF
TRBD2 TRBJ2-3 TRBV9 few TGTGCCAGCAGCACCTCGACTAGCGCTACGCAGTATTTT CASSTSTSATQYF
TRBD2 TRBJ2-2 TRBV2 - TGTGCCAGCAGATTCACACGCGGGAGCACCGGGGAGCTGTTTTTT CASRFTRGSTGELFF
TRBD2 TRBJ2-2 TRBV7-2 once TGTGCCAGCAGCCTGGGACTAGCGGGAGGGCCGAATGGAGGCGGGGAGCTGTTTTTT CASSLGLAGGPNGGGELFF
- TRBJ1-1 TRBV21-1 - TGTGCCAGCCCGAGCTCAATGGGGGAACAGGGTCAGGACACTGAAGCTTTCTTT CASPSSMGEQGQDTEAFF
- TRBJ2-1 TRBV4-3 - TGCGCCAGCAGCCAAGTCCGTGGGGAGCAGTTCTTC CASSQVRGEQFF
TRBD1 TRBJ1-6 TRBV3-1/TRBV3-2 - TGTGCCAGCAGCCAAGGGGGACAGGGGAACAATTCACCCCTCCACTTT CASSQGGQGNNSPLHF
TRBD1 TRBJ2-7 TRBV5-5 once TGTGCCAGCAGCTCCCGAGGACAGGGCACGATCTACGAGCAGTACTTC CASSSRGQGTIYEQYF
TRBD2 TRBJ2-5 TRBV27 - TGTGCCAGCAGCTTAGAGGGCGGGAGGGGCCCCTTTGGGACCCAGTACTTC CASSLEGGRGPFGTQYF
TRBD1 TRBJ1-1 TRBV7-2 - TGTGCCAGCAGTCGACAGGGGGGCGACACTGAAGCTTTCTTT CASSRQGGDTEAFF
TRBD1 TRBJ1-5 TRBV4-3 - TGCGCCAGCAGCCAAGACGTGGGGGGACAGGGGGCTTATGGGCCCCAGCATTTT CASSQDVGGQGAYGPQHF
TRBD2 TRBJ2-1 TRBV6-5 - TGTGCCAGCAGGGCCGGGACTAGCGGGGGGAAGCAGTTCTTC CASRAGTSGGKQFF
- TRBJ2-1 TRBV18 - TGTGCCAGCTCACCCCCTGGGGGCAGCTCCTACAATGAGCAGTTCTTC CASSPPGGSSYNEQFF
TRBD1 TRBJ1-1 TRBV19 - TGTGCCAGTAGAGCCACAGGGGCCGACCTGAACACTGAAGCTTTCTTT CASRATGADLNTEAFF
TRBD2 TRBJ2-3 TRBV27 - TGTGCCAGCAGCAAACCCTTGTCCAGCGGGGATCGGGGGGGTACGCAGTATTTT CASSKPLSSGDRGGTQYF
- TRBJ2-7 TRBV5-1 - TGCGCCCTCCCTGGTGGGGCCTCCTACGAGCAGTACTTC CALPGGASYEQYF
- TRBJ2-2 TRBV6-5 once TGTGCCAGCTGCTTTGGGGCAGGGTGGACCGGGGAGCTGTTTTTT CASCFGAGWTGELFF
- TRBJ1-5 TRBV19 few TGTGCCAGTAGTATTGGTATGGGGGCTGCGGTTCCGTTGTCCCAGCATTTT CASSIGMGAAVPLSQHF
- TRBJ1-2 TRBV27 few TGTGCCAGCAGCCCCAACCCCCCCTCTAACTATGGCTACACCTTC CASSPNPPSNYGYTF
- TRBJ2-2 TRBV7-7 - TGTGCTAGCAGCTTAGCTGTGGTGGAGAACACCGGGGAGCTGTTTTTT CASSLAVVENTGELFF
TRBD2 TRBJ2-3 TRBV11-3 - TGTGCCAGCAGTCCAGGACTAGCGGGGGCCTACACAGATACGCAGTATTTT CASSPGLAGAYTDTQYF